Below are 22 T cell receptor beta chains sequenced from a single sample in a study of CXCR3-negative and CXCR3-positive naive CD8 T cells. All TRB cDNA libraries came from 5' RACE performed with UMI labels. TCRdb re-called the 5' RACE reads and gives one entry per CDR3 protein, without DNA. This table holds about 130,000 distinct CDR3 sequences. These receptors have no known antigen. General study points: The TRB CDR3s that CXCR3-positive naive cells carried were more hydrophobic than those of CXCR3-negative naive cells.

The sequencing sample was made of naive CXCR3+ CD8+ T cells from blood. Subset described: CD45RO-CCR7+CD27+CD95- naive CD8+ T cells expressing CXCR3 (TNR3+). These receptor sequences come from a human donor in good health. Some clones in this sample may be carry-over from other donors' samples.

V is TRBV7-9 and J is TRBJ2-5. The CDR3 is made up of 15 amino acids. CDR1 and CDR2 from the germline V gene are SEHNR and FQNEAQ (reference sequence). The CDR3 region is CASSLGRLEEETQYF.

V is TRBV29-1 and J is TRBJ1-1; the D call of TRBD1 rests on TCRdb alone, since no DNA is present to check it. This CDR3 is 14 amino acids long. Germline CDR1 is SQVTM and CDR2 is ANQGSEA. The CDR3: CSVPLSGMNTEAFF.

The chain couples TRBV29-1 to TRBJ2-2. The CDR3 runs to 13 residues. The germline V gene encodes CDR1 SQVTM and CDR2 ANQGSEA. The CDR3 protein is CSVEDGDTGELFF.

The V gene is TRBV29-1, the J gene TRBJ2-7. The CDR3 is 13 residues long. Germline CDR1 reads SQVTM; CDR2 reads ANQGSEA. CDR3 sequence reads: CSATTGDYYEQYF.

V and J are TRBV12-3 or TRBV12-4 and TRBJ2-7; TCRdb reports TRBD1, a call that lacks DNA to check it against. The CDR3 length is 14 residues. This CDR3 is CASSLGTGGYEQYF.

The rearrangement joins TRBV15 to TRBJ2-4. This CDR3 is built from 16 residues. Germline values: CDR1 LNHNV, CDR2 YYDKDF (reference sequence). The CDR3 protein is CATSRDRDSAKNIQYF.

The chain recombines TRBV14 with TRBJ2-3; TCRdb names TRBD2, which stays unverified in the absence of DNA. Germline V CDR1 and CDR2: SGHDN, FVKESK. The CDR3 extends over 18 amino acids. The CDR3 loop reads CASSQDPREGGVTDTQYF. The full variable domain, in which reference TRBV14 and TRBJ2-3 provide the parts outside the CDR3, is EAGVTQFPSHSVIEKGQTVTLRCDPISGHDNLYWYRRVMGKEIKFLLHFVKESKQDESGMPNNRFLAERTGGTYSTLKVQPAELEDSGVYFCASSQDPREGGVTDTQYFGPGTRLTVL.

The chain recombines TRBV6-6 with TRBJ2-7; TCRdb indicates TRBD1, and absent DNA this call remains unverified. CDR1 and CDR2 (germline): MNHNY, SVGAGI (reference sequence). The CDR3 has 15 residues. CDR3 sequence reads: CASSRDIEGGNEQYF.

The chain's CDR3 is CASSASGGPSDEQFF. V gene TRBV7-3 combines with J gene TRBJ2-1; TCRdb outputs TRBD2, but without DNA this stays unchecked. This CDR3 region has 15 residues. The germline gives CDR1 SGHTA, CDR2 FQGTGA.

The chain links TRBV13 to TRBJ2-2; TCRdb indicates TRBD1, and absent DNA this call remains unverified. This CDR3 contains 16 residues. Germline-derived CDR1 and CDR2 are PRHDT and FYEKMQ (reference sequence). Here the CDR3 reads CASSSIRGQNTGELFF.

Here the CDR3 reads CASSPTGSGEAFF. The chain employs TRBV7-9 and TRBJ1-1; TCRdb gives TRBD1 as the D gene, but with no DNA this cannot be confirmed. Per germline, CDR1 SEHNR and CDR2 FQNEAQ (reference sequence). The CDR3 loop spans 13 amino acids.

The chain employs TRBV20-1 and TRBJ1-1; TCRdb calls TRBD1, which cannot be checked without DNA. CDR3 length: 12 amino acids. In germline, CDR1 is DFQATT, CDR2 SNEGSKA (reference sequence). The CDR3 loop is CSAPSGGTEAFF.

The CDR3 spells CASSTYFGGYEQFF. The V and J genes are TRBV5-1 and TRBJ2-1; TCRdb outputs TRBD1, but without DNA this stays unchecked. The CDR3 sequence is 14 residues long. The germline gives CDR1 SGHRS, CDR2 YFSETQ.

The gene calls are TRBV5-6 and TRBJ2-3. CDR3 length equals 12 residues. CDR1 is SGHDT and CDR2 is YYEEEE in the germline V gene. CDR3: CASSFSVDTQYF.

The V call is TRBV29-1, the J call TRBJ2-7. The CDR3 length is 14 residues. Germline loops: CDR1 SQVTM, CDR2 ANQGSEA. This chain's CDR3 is CSVEWQGRPYEQYF.

CDR3 region: CSVNHRDRPHEQYF. The rearrangement uses TRBV29-1 and TRBJ2-7; the TRBD1 assignment by TCRdb is unverifiable without DNA. Germline assignment: CDR1 SQVTM and CDR2 ANQGSEA. This CDR3 is built from 14 residues.

Here the CDR3 reads CASSFNAANTEAFF. The chain is built from TRBV28 and TRBJ1-1. The germline CDR1 and CDR2 sequences are MDHEN and SYDVKM. The length of the CDR3 is 14 residues.

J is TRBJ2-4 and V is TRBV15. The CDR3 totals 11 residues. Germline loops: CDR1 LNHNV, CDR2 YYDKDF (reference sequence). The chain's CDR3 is CATSKGSYAYF.

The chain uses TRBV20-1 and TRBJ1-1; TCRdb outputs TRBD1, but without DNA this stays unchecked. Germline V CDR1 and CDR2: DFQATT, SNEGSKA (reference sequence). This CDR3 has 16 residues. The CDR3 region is CSARDTVGVSGTEAFF.

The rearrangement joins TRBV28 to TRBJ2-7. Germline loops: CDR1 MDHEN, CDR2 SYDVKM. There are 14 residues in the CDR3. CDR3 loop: CASSLQDISYEQYF.

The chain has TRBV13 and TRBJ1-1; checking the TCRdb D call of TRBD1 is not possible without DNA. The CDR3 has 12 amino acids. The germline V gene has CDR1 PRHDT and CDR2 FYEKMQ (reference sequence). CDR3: CASSRDRGEPFF.

The chain's CDR3 is CSAPLAGSYEQYF. This sequence joins TRBV20-1 and TRBJ2-7; TCRdb calls TRBD2, which cannot be checked without DNA. Germline lookup yields CDR1 DFQATT and CDR2 SNEGSKA (reference sequence). This CDR3 has 13 amino acids.